This TCR beta chain appears in the sequencing data of a study of CD8 T cells in ankylosing spondylitis. Broader study findings: Blood of patients with ankylosing spondylitis appeared to be characterized by a TCR beta motif of several highly homologous variants.

TCRdb used MiXCR to reprocess the 5' RACE reads, holding one entry per CDR3 protein. Of just under 95,000 distinct CDR3 sequences listed, 8.5% to 9% are singletons. Germline lookup yields CDR1 SGHVS and CDR2 FNYEAQ. V was pared by 2 bases and J by 3 bases, with 23 bases between. The CDR3 covers 18 residues. This clonotype was recorded many times. Its antigen remains unknown. The receptor was isolated from a male donor with ankylosing spondylitis or in good health (not recorded which). The J gene is TRBJ2-7, the V gene TRBV7-6, with TRBD1 as a possible D gene (5 bases). The sample consisted of blood, either unsorted or a sorted T cell fraction (not recorded which). Here the CDR3 reads CASSLTSVTAMDRYEQYF. As DNA, the CDR3 is TGTGCCAGCAGCTTAACTTCCGTGACAGCAATGGACCGCTACGAGCAGTACTTC.